This TCR beta chain comes out of a study of T cells in Graves' hyperthyroidism and ophthalmopathy. With 3 bases clipped from V and 4 bases from J, the junction kept 7 bases outside the gene matches. CDR3 length: 15 amino acids. Germline lookup yields CDR1 KGHSH and CDR2 LQKENI. Exclusion of patients followed from uncontrolled infection, other autoimmune disease, pregnancy or lactation. Orbital computed tomography, thyroid ultrasound, serum thyroxine and TRAb, and clinical symptoms together informed the diagnoses. TCR beta CDR3 regions were amplified from RNA transcripts. Using the HTBI primer set, a first-round RT-PCR was run on the TCR CDR3. Each CDR3 protein gets one entry after TCRdb re-called the multiplex PCR reads with MiXCR. The sample records approximately 600,000 distinct CDR3 sequences, around 20% being singletons.

The source is a man aged 25 to 45 with Graves' ophthalmopathy. The specimen was blood. This sequence joins TRBV18 and TRBJ2-7, with TRBD1 matching 9 bases. The CDR3 spells CASSPSPDRGYEQYF. The CDR3 DNA reads TGTGCCAGCTCACCGTCCCCGGACAGGGGTTACGAGCAGTACTTC.